A few counts support the clone carrying this T cell receptor beta chain. Antigen: not known. Researchers defined stable Graves' hyperthyroidism as no ophthalmopathy progression within 18 months. Patients aged 18 to 65 had newly diagnosed hyperthyroidism of under 2 months' duration. The ends were cut back, 7 bases at V and 0 bases at J, with 10 bases in the middle. Per the germline V gene, CDR1 is ENHRY and CDR2 is SYGVKD. The CDR3 is 14 amino acids. These data originate in a study of T cells in Graves' hyperthyroidism and ophthalmopathy. The overall study: Staff took peripheral blood when the initial diagnosis was made, before any treatment began.

Study findings and constraints: The model foresaw ophthalmopathy a median around seven months prior to onset.

The TCR beta CDR3 regions underwent amplification using RNA transcripts as the source. TCR CDR3 regions were first amplified by RT-PCR with HTBI primers. Using its own MiXCR run on the multiplex PCR reads, TCRdb lists one record per CDR3 protein. Among some 440,000 distinct CDR3 sequences listed, more than 15% were seen once. This chain joins TRBV10-3 and TRBJ2-1, with D unresolved. Sequenced material: blood. The source of this sequence is a woman between 18 and 29 years old with Graves' hyperthyroidism. CDR3 protein: CAIKGSYSYNEQFF. In nucleotides, the CDR3 is TGTGCCATCAAGGGCAGCTACTCCTACAATGAGCAGTTCTTC.